Each of the 21 T cell receptor beta chains below was sequenced from the same sample in a study of beta chain features in type 1 diabetes. Overall study results and limits: Type 1 diabetes patients had moderately but significantly shorter TCRB CDR3s in all four CD4+ subsets.

As every portion of the isolated RNA was reverse transcribed, the sequencing read expressed TCRB transcripts. TCRdb's table, derived via immunoSEQ multiplex PCR, lists solely in-frame clones and lacks some. The profile shows 140,000 or so clones, roughly an eighth of them singletons. Their specific antigens are unknown. The sample comprised central memory CD4+ T cells from blood. The source of these receptors is a man between 18 and 29 years old with type 1 diabetes.

The sample holds many counts of this clone. The chain couples TRBV7-2 to TRBJ2-1, with D maybe TRBD1 (6 bases). V was pared by 0 bases and J by 6 bases, with 6 bases between. The CDR3 spans 13 residues. The germline V gene has CDR1 SGHTA and CDR2 FQGNSA. The DNA of the CDR3 is TGTGCCAGCAGCTTAGCGACAGGCAATGAGCAGTTCTTC. Translated: CASSLATGNEQFF.

This clone was detected a few times. The chain employs TRBV14 and TRBJ1-1, with D unclear. Germline CDR1 reads SGHDN; CDR2 reads FVKESK. The CDR3 covers 13 residues. V lost 7 bases and J 0 bases, leaving 9 bases between the germline ends. The CDR3 DNA follows: TGTGCCAGCACCTTAGGGATGAACACTGAAGCTTTCTTT. Its protein is CASTLGMNTEAFF.

The CDR3 sequence is CASSLSSYEQYF. CDR3 DNA sequence: TGCGCCAGCAGCTTGTCGTCCTACGAGCAGTACTTC. This chain joins TRBV5-1 and TRBJ2-7; D is unclear. V shed 1 base and J shed 1 base, with 3 bases lying between them. From germline, CDR1 is SGHRS and CDR2 YFSETQ. The CDR3 spans 12 residues.

This clone was detected ten times or more. J is TRBJ2-1 and V is TRBV5-1; TRBD2 matches at 7 bases. The V gene's germline CDR1 is SGHRS and CDR2 YFSETQ. Losses at the gene ends were 4 bases for V and 5 bases for J; bases not matched to a gene: 6. The CDR3 covers 14 residues. The CDR3 DNA reads TGCGCCAGCAGCAGCGGGAATCGCGACAATGAGCAGTTCTTC. Its protein is CASSSGNRDNEQFF.

This clone was detected ten times or more. The chain has TRBV29-1 and TRBJ2-7; D is unclear. V was cut by 3 bases and J by 5 bases, with 5 bases left in between. The length of the CDR3 is 10 residues. CDR1 is SQVTM and CDR2 is ANQGSEA in the germline V gene. The CDR3: CSVEDDEQYF. For the CDR3, the DNA is TGCAGCGTTGAGGACGACGAGCAGTACTTC.

V gene TRBV4-2 combines with J gene TRBJ2-3; no definite D call. Germline-derived CDR1 and CDR2 are LGHNA and YNFKEQ. V was trimmed by 3 bases and J by 2 bases, leaving 6 bases between them. The CDR3 is 13 amino acids. CDR3 loop: CASSQGSTDTQYF. CDR3 in DNA: TGTGCCAGCAGCCAGGGATCCACAGATACGCAGTATTTT.

The chain uses TRBV5-4 and TRBJ2-7; the match to TRBD2 covers 11 bases. The trim removed 4 bases at V and 2 bases at J, leaving 5 bases unmatched. From germline, CDR1 is SGHNT and CDR2 YYREEE (reference sequence). The CDR3 has 15 residues. CDR3 loop: CASSLAGGITYEQYF. For the CDR3, the DNA is TGTGCCAGCAGCCTAGCGGGGGGTATTACCTACGAGCAGTACTTC.

This clone was seen only a few times. The gene calls are TRBV5-1 and TRBJ2-5; no clear D gene. Trimming removed 4 bases from V and 5 bases from J, with 15 bases in between. This CDR3 comprises 14 residues. Per the germline V gene, CDR1 is SGHRS and CDR2 is YFSETQ. CDR3 residues: CASSGNSLEETQYF. The CDR3 DNA is TGCGCCAGCAGCGGTAACTCATTAGAGGAGACCCAGTACTTC.

The chain is built from TRBV7-9 and TRBJ2-2, with D unclear. In germline, CDR1 is SEHNR, CDR2 FQNEAQ (reference sequence). The CDR3 consists of 13 residues. Trimming left V 1 base short and J 3 bases short, with 3 bases between. The CDR3 protein is CASSLEYTGELFF. Here the CDR3 DNA reads TGTGCCAGCAGCTTAGAATACACCGGGGAGCTGTTTTTT. The whole variable domain, remainder taken from reference TRBV7-9 and TRBJ2-2, is DTGVSQNPRHKITKRGQNVTFRCDPISEHNRLYWYRQTLGQGPEFLTYFQNEAQLEKSRLLSDRFSAERPKGSFSTLEIQRTEQGDSAMYLCASSLEYTGELFFGEGSRLTVL.

This chain uses TRBV28 with TRBJ1-4, with D possibly matching TRBD1 (5 bases). The CDR3 loop spans 10 amino acids. V lost 8 bases and J lost 15, with 13 bases in between. CDR1 MDHEN and CDR2 SYDVKM come from the germline V gene. The CDR3 DNA sequence: TGTGCCAGCCGTAGGGGACCTATGTTTTTT. Encoded protein: CASRRGPMFF.

The chain combines TRBV6-5 with TRBJ2-7; 9 bases agree with TRBD1. The V segment lost 6 bases and the J segment 1 base; nucleotides outside the gene matches: 4. Germline V gives CDR1 MNHEY, CDR2 SVGAGI. The length of the CDR3 is 14 residues. CDR3 bases: TGTGCCAGCAGACGACAGGGGGGATCCTACGAGCAGTACTTC. Its protein is CASRRQGGSYEQYF.

This clone was picked up many times. The rearrangement joins TRBV29-1 to TRBJ1-1, with TRBD1 matching over 10 bases. There are 14 residues in the CDR3. Germline V gene sequence: CDR1 SQVTM, CDR2 ANQGSEA. V was clipped by 7 bases and J by 1 base; unmatched bases: 6. CDR3 sequence (DNA): TGCAGCGCCCGGGACAGGGGATCGAACACTGAAGCTTTCTTT. Translating it yields CSARDRGSNTEAFF.

This clone was found a few times. In DNA form, the CDR3 reads TGTGCCAGCAGCTCCGCCGCGGGCAATGAGCAGTTCTTC. This codes for CASSSAAGNEQFF. The chain links TRBV5-6 to TRBJ2-1; perhaps TRBD2 as D (5 bases). Germline V lookup: CDR1 SGHDT, CDR2 YYEEEE. V gave up 3 bases and J gave up 6 bases, with 10 bases separating them. The CDR3 has 13 amino acids.

This clone was found a few times. This chain connects TRBV29-1 to TRBJ1-2; D perhaps matches TRBD1 (6 bases). The CDR3 sequence is 13 residues long. Trimming pared 4 bases from V and 2 bases from J, leaving 11 bases between. CDR1 and CDR2 from the germline V gene are SQVTM and ANQGSEA. The CDR3 region has the DNA TGCAGCGTTGGACAGGTATCCAACTATGGCTACACCTTC. Residues: CSVGQVSNYGYTF.

The V call is TRBV2, the J call TRBJ2-1; 9 bases line up with TRBD1. V gave up 8 bases and J gave up 7 bases; unmatched junction bases: 9. The CDR3 covers 14 residues. Germline lookup yields CDR1 SNHLY and CDR2 FYNNEI. Written as DNA, the CDR3 is TGTGCCAGCGATACAGGGGGCGTAGGAAATGAGCAGTTCTTC. Protein sequence: CASDTGGVGNEQFF.

This chain connects TRBV11-1 to TRBJ2-3, with D tentatively TRBD1 (6 bases). V was shortened by 1 base and J by 2 bases, with 13 bases between the two germline ends. Germline V lookup: CDR1 SGHAT, CDR2 FQDESV (reference sequence). The CDR3 has 16 amino acids. DNA of the CDR3: TGTGCCAGCAGCTTAGTAGGGAGACAGGACACAGATACGCAGTATTTT. It yields the protein CASSLVGRQDTDTQYF.

The chain couples TRBV21-1 to TRBJ1-1; TRBD1 reflects the table's D call only, with no check against the DNA. TRBV21-1 is listed as a pseudogene. CDR3 length: 17 amino acids. The CDR3 bases are TGTGCCAGCGGGCCGGCGGGACAGGGTACTATGAACACTGAAGCTTTCTTT. This translates into CASGPAGQGTMNTEAFF.

This clone turned up a few times. This rearrangement joins TRBV2 to TRBJ2-1; 10 nucleotides match TRBD1. The CDR3 totals 15 residues. Germline V CDR1 and CDR2: SNHLY, FYNNEI. With V trimmed by 7 bases and J by 3 bases, 6 bases remained unmatched. In DNA, the CDR3 is TGTGCCAGCACCGGGGACAGGGGTTACTACAATGAGCAGTTCTTC. Residues: CASTGDRGYYNEQFF. Based on the CDR3 plus reference TRBV2 and TRBJ2-1, the full variable domain is EPEVTQTPSHQVTQMGQEVILRCVPISNHLYFYWYRQILGQKVEFLVSFYNNEISEKSEIFDDQFSVERPDGSNFTLKIRSTKLEDSAMYFCASTGDRGYYNEQFFGPGTRLTVL.

The sample holds a few counts of this clone. J is TRBJ2-1 and V is TRBV7-9; either TRBD1 or TRBD2 may supply D (5 bases each). V was cut by 5 bases and J by 8 bases, with 22 bases left in between. Germline CDR1 SEHNR, CDR2 FQNEAQ (reference sequence). The CDR3 is 16 amino acids. CDR3 amino acids: CASSLPGRDQGDEQFF. DNA of the CDR3: TGTGCCAGCAGCCTACCCGGTCGGGACCAGGGCGATGAGCAGTTCTTC.

This clone was seen only a few times. Other DNA sequences from this sample encode an identical CDR3 as well. V usage is TRBV30 and J usage is TRBJ2-6; D remains ambiguous. The V gene's germline CDR1 is GTSNPN and CDR2 SVGIG (reference sequence). CDR3 length: 13 amino acids. Trimming took off 0 bases at V and 1 base at J, with 1 base between the two ends. CDR3 sequence (DNA): TGTGCCTGGAGTGTGTCTGGGGCCAACGTCCTGACTTTC. Translated, it gives CAWSVSGANVLTF. The full variable domain, rest sourced from reference TRBV30 and TRBJ2-6, is SQTIHQWPATLVQPVGSPLSLECTVEGTSNPNLYWYRQAAGRGLQLLFYSVGIGQISSEVPQNLSASRPQDRQFILSSKKLLLSDSGFYLCAWSVSGANVLTFGAGSRLTVL.

This clone was recorded at least ten times. The sample has other DNA sequences that encode this CDR3 too. The rearrangement joins TRBV18 to TRBJ1-5; possibly TRBD1 for D (6 bases). Trimming pared 0 bases from V and 2 bases from J, leaving 11 bases between. Germline-derived CDR1 and CDR2 are KGHSH and LQKENI. The CDR3 length is 16 residues. Here the CDR3 DNA reads TGTGCCAGCTCACCACCGGCCGGGGGCGGCAATCAGCCCCAGCATTTT. Translated, it gives CASSPPAGGGNQPQHF.